This TCR beta chain was profiled in a study of T cell responses to AZD1222 COVID-19 vaccine. Method: immunoSEQ multiplex PCR; TCRdb's copy keeps in-frame clones and lacks some. The table includes tens of thousands of clones, roughly 90% detected once. There are a few counts of this clone. Its antigen is currently unknown. Study-wide points: Per reports, nearly half of all spike-specific TCRs target regions that are unmutated in variants. White British donors predominated, females outnumbered males, and clonal diversity was possibly underestimated.

Trimming stripped 1 base from V and 0 bases from J, with 10 bases between. Germline V gene data show CDR1 as LNHDA and CDR2 as SQIVND (reference sequence). This CDR3 contains 16 residues. The TCR sequence derives from an adult in good health. J is TRBJ2-1 and V is TRBV19; D is possibly TRBD1 or TRBD2 (5 bases each). Sequencing used peripheral blood, obtained on day 0 of MenACWY control vaccination. Here the CDR3 reads CASSIGGILSYNEQFF. The CDR3 nucleotides read TGTGCCAGTAGTATAGGGGGGATCCTCTCCTACAATGAGCAGTTCTTC.